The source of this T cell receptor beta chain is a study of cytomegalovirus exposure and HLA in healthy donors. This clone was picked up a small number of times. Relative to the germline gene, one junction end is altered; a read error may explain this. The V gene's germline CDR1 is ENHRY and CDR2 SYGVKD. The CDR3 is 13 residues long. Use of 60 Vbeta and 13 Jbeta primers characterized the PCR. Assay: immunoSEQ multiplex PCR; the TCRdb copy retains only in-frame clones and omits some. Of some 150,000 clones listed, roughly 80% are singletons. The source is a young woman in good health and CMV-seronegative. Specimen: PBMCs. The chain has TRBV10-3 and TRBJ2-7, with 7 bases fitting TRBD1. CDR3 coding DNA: TGTGCCACCAGTAAGGACAGGAACTACGAGCAGTACTTC. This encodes CATSKDRNYEQYF.